This T cell receptor beta chain is from a study of a mutant IDH1 vaccine in newly diagnosed glioma. Indicated time point: week 23, last vaccination. Mutant IDH1 20-mer peptide, at 300 ug, made up each vaccine dose, with topical imiquimod. The CDR3 has 15 amino acids. Germline V gene data show CDR1 as MGHRA and CDR2 as YSYEKL. Trimming cost V 1 base and J 4 bases, with 13 bases left between them. The study, taken as a whole, reports: Pseudoprogression apparently lacked any relation to changes in top peripheral T cell clonotypes.

As to this clone: Its antigen remains unidentified.

The table came from immunoSEQ multiplex PCR; TCRdb's copy has only in-frame clones and leaves some out. The sample holds 35,000 to 50,000 clones, around 85% seen once. The TCR sequence derives from a woman aged 18 to 35 with glioma. Some clones in this sample may be carry-over from other donors' samples. The specimen comprised PBMCs, sampled from a glioma patient whose treatment included an IDH1 peptide vaccine. This chain links TRBV4-1 with TRBJ1-1, with D possibly being TRBD1 (6 bases). In DNA, the CDR3 is TGCGCCAGCAGCCAAGGCCCTCAGGGGCTCACTGAAGCTTTCTTT. Protein sequence: CASSQGPQGLTEAFF.